This is a list of T cell receptor beta chains from one sample in a study of response to subunit inactivated influenza vaccine. Via MiXCR, TCRdb re-called the RT-PCR reads, giving one row per CDR3 protein. The sample consists of 800,000 or so distinct CDR3 sequences, over 20% of them appearing once. Specimen: PBMCs from blood, collected 4 to 6 days after vaccination. These receptors were taken from a man between 50 and 59 years old who received an inactivated influenza vaccine. The CDR3 runs from the conserved cysteine through the conserved F or W. A D gene is named only where the DNA matches it firmly. Size is omitted from some rows. Given values are once, few, many or a class for expanded clones.

>15|TRBJ2-1|few|NA|TRBV7-9
CASFHSVAWYNEQFF
TGTGCCAGCTTCCACTCGGTAGCTTGGTACAATGAGCAGTTCTTC
>14|TRBJ1-3|few|NA|TRBV5-6
CASSLGPVGNTIYF
TGTGCCAGCAGCCTCGGACCTGTGGGGAACACCATATATTTT
>15|TRBJ2-3|NA|NA|TRBV4-1
CASSQVAEITDTQYF
TGCGCCAGCAGCCAGGTAGCGGAGATCACAGATACGCAGTATTTT
>16|TRBJ2-5|many|TRBD2|TRBV3-1
CASSQVWGGYQETQYF
TGTGCCAGCAGCCAGGTGTGGGGGGGGTACCAAGAGACCCAGTACTTC
>17|TRBJ2-2|few|TRBD2|TRBV4-3
CASSRQLAGGYTGELFF
TGCGCCAGCAGCCGACAACTAGCGGGGGGGTACACCGGGGAGCTGTTTTTT
>14|TRBJ1-2|NA|NA|TRBV6-1
CASSAVGTTYGYTF
TGTGCCAGCAGTGCCGTCGGGACAACCTATGGCTACACCTTC
>15|TRBJ2-2|NA|NA|TRBV20-1
CSARGAGAGTGELFF
TGTAGTGCTAGAGGGGCAGGGGCCGGGACCGGGGAGCTGTTTTTT
>12|TRBJ2-5|NA|NA|TRBV7-9
CASRHLNGVQYF
TGTGCCAGCAGACACCTCAACGGGGTCCAGTACTTC
>14|TRBJ1-1|few|TRBD1|TRBV10-3
CAISDGTGSLEAFF
TGTGCCATCAGTGATGGGACAGGGTCCCTTGAAGCTTTCTTT
>15|TRBJ2-1|few|NA|TRBV21-1
CASSKCRDRAPEQFF
TGTGCCAGCAGCAAGTGTAGGGACCGGGCGCCGGAGCAGTTCTTC
>12|TRBJ2-5|few|NA|TRBV6-6
CASSNRVATQYF
TGTGCCAGCAGTAACAGGGTAGCGACCCAGTACTTC
>14|TRBJ2-2|NA|TRBD1|TRBV12-3/TRBV12-4
CASSRGQGRGELFF
TGTGCCAGCAGTAGGGGACAGGGCCGCGGGGAGCTGTTTTTT
>15|TRBJ1-1|few|NA|TRBV5-6
CASSPRDKGWTEAFF
TGTGCCAGCAGCCCCCGGGACAAAGGGTGGACTGAAGCTTTCTTT
>14|TRBJ2-3|many|NA|TRBV4-3
CASSQDQFLAPLTF
TGCGCCAGCAGCCAAGATCAGTTCCTAGCGCCCCTTACTTTT
>14|TRBJ2-5|few|TRBD1|TRBV5-1
CASSFSQGKGAQYF
TGCGCCAGCAGCTTCTCACAGGGGAAAGGGGCCCAGTACTTC
>12|TRBJ2-5|NA|NA|TRBV7-9
CASSGTGPTQYF
TGTGCCAGCAGCGGAACCGGGCCGACCCAGTACTTC
>13|TRBJ2-4|few|NA|TRBV12-3/TRBV12-4
CASTIGTKNIQYF
TGTGCCAGCACCATAGGGACCAAAAACATTCAGTACTTC
>14|TRBJ2-3|once|NA|TRBV20-1
CSAPQGTGTDTQYF
TGCAGTGCGCCACAGGGAACTGGCACAGATACGCAGTATTTT
>16|TRBJ2-7|few|NA|TRBV20-1
CSARDGDLHPSYEQYF
TGCAGTGCTAGAGATGGAGACCTTCACCCATCCTACGAGCAGTACTTC
>14|TRBJ2-5|few|NA|TRBV12-3/TRBV12-4
CASSRSPQQETQYF
TGTGCCAGCAGTCGGTCGCCCCAACAAGAGACCCAGTACTTC
>13|TRBJ2-7|NA|NA|TRBV12-3/TRBV12-4
CASRYGSGYEQYF
TGTGCCAGCAGGTACGGGTCAGGCTACGAGCAGTACTTC
>11|TRBJ1-1|few|NA|TRBV20-1
CSAARVGEAFF
TGCAGTGCCGCCAGGGTCGGTGAAGCTTTCTTT
>10|TRBJ2-7|NA|NA|TRBV20-1
CSAAVYEQYF
TGCAGTGCTGCCGTTTACGAGCAGTACTTC
>15|TRBJ2-7|few|TRBD1|TRBV5-5
CASSSIPGQGYEQYF
TGTGCCAGCAGCTCGATCCCGGGACAGGGGTACGAGCAGTACTTC
>14|TRBJ1-2|NA|NA|TRBV5-1
CASSGSGVGYGYTF
TGCGCCAGCAGCGGTTCAGGGGTGGGCTATGGCTACACCTTC
>15|TRBJ2-5|few|NA|TRBV20-1
CSATTPTGIQETQYF
TGCAGTGCTACCACCCCAACCGGGATCCAAGAGACCCAGTACTTC
>16|TRBJ2-2|many|TRBD1|TRBV12-3/TRBV12-4
CASRLPGQGPTGELFF
TGTGCCAGCAGACTACCGGGACAGGGTCCGACCGGGGAGCTGTTTTTT
>15|TRBJ2-1|NA|NA|TRBV7-2
CASTKARDNYNEQFF
TGTGCCAGCACCAAAGCTAGGGACAATTACAATGAGCAGTTCTTC
>13|TRBJ2-7|NA|NA|TRBV7-8
CASSLTRGNEQYF
TGTGCCAGCAGCTTAACGAGGGGAAACGAGCAGTACTTC
>16|TRBJ1-5|many|NA|TRBV6-5
CASSYSGGGGNQPQHF
TGTGCCAGCAGTTACTCAGGGGGAGGGGGCAATCAGCCCCAGCATTTT
>15|TRBJ2-3|NA|NA|TRBV14
CASSQLGRSTDTQYF
TGTGCCAGCAGCCAATTGGGGAGAAGCACAGATACGCAGTATTTT
>14|TRBJ2-7|few|TRBD1|TRBV28
CASSWDRGFHEQYF
TGTGCCAGCAGTTGGGACAGGGGGTTTCACGAGCAGTACTTC